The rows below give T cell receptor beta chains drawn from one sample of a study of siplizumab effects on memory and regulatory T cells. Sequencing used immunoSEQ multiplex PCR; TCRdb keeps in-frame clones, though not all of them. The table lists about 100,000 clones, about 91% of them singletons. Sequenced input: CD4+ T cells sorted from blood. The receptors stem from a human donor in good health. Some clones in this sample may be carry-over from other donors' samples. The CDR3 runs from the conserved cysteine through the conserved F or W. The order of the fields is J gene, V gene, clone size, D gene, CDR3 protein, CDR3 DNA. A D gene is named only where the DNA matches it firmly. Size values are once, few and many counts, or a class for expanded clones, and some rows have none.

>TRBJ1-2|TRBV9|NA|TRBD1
CASSVRQGAHGYTF
TGTGCCAGCAGCGTCAGACAGGGGGCACATGGCTACACCTTC
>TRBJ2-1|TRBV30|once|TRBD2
CAWRVAGAPYNEQFF
TGTGCCTGGAGGGTAGCGGGAGCCCCCTACAATGAGCAGTTCTTC
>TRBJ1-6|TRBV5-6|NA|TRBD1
CASSYRGHKSPLHF
TGTGCCAGCAGTTACAGGGGCCATAAATCACCCCTCCACTTT
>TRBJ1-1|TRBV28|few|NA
CASTPWGRSRNTEAFF
TGTGCCAGCACCCCCTGGGGGCGCTCTAGAAACACTGAAGCTTTCTTT
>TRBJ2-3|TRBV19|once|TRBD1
CASSDRARTDTQYF
TGTGCCAGTAGTGACAGGGCCCGCACAGATACGCAGTATTTT
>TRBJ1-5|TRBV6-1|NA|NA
CASSESGSNQPQHF
TGTGCCAGCAGTGAATCGGGGAGCAATCAGCCCCAGCATTTT
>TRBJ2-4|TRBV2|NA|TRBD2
CASSEGASGSFVAKNIQYF
TGTGCCAGCAGTGAAGGGGCTAGCGGGAGTTTTGTGGCCAAAAACATTCAGTACTTC
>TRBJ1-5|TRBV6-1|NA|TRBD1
CASTVQGNHQPQHF
TGTGCCAGCACCGTACAGGGGAACCATCAGCCCCAGCATTTT
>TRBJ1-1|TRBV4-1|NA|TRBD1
CASSPIGGEAFF
TGCGCCAGCAGCCCTATAGGGGGCGAAGCTTTCTTT
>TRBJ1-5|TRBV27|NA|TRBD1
CASSSGGSNQPQHF
TGTGCCAGCAGTTCAGGGGGCAGCAATCAGCCCCAGCATTTT
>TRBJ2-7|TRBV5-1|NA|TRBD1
CASSLNPGQSLSYEQYF
TGCGCCAGCAGCTTGAACCCGGGACAGAGTCTCTCCTACGAGCAGTACTTC
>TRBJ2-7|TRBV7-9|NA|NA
CASSSSGARYEQYF
TGTGCCAGCAGCTCCTCGGGGGCGCGGTACGAGCAGTACTTC
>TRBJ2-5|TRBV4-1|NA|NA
CASSSRGGGETQYF
TGCGCCAGCAGCTCAAGGGGGGGCGGGGAGACCCAGTACTTC
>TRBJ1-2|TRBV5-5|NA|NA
CASSPGAGVYGYTF
TGTGCCAGCAGTCCAGGGGCAGGTGTCTATGGCTACACCTTC
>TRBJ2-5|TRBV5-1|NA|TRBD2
CASVGGASQETQYF
TGCGCCAGCGTCGGGGGGGCTAGTCAAGAGACCCAGTACTTC
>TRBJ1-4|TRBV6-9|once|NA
CASLPDATNEKLFF
TGTGCCAGCTTGCCGGACGCAACTAATGAAAAACTGTTTTTT
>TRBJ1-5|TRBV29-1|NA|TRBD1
CSVGEPVSGQGNQPQHF
TGCAGCGTTGGGGAGCCCGTTTCCGGACAGGGCAATCAGCCCCAGCATTTT
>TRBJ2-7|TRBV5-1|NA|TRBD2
CASSLGDSGTSYEQYF
TGCGCCAGCAGCTTGGGTGATAGCGGGACCTCCTACGAGCAGTACTTC